Presented here are 11 T cell receptor beta chains from one specimen sequenced in a study of PD-1 blockade in mismatch repair-deficient tumors. The data were produced by immunoSEQ multiplex PCR, yet TCRdb's version contains in-frame clones alone and is incomplete. The sample records around 120,000 clones, roughly nine tenths being singletons. The specimen was peripheral blood, collected 44 weeks after starting pembrolizumab. These receptor sequences come from an adult with mismatch repair-deficient cancer.

The V gene is TRBV5-1, the J gene TRBJ1-2; D is uncertain. Between the trimmed V and J ends, which lost 7 bases and 1 base, there was a span of 14 bases. There are 14 residues in the CDR3. Per germline, CDR1 SGHRS and CDR2 YFSETQ. The CDR3 here is CASRLVGSNYGYTF. The CDR3 DNA reads TGCGCCAGCCGACTCGTCGGCAGTAACTATGGCTACACCTTC.

V usage is TRBV7-9 and J usage is TRBJ1-5, with 7 bases that match TRBD1. Unmatched junction bases numbered 1, after V lost 4 bases and J lost 1 base. Germline V gene lookup returns CDR1 SEHNR and CDR2 FQNEAQ (reference sequence). CDR3 length: 14 amino acids. CDR3 DNA sequence: TGTGCCAGCAGCTCACAGGGGAGCAATCAGCCCCAGCATTTT. It is translated as CASSSQGSNQPQHF.

The chain is built from TRBV28 and TRBJ1-1; D unresolved. The germline gives CDR1 MDHEN, CDR2 SYDVKM. The CDR3 is made up of 15 amino acids. The V end lost 3 bases, the J end lost 2 bases, and 13 bases lay between the germline ends. The CDR3: CASSFPTALNTEAFF. The CDR3 DNA reads as TGTGCCAGCAGTTTCCCGACGGCCTTAAACACTGAAGCTTTCTTT.

V usage is TRBV27 and J usage is TRBJ1-1; unclear D gene. Germline CDR1 MNHEY, CDR2 SMNVEV (reference sequence). The CDR3 is made up of 17 amino acids. V lost 6 bases, J lost 0 bases, and 20 bases lay in between. CDR3 in amino acids: CASSPTTRRRMNTEAFF. The CDR3 nucleotides are TGTGCCAGCAGCCCGACAACCCGACGGAGGATGAACACTGAAGCTTTCTTT.

The chain employs TRBV25-1 and TRBJ2-2; D is ambiguous. This CDR3 is built from 13 residues. V shed 5 bases and J shed 7 bases, with 11 bases lying between them. CDR1 and CDR2 (germline): MGHDK, SYGVNS. Here the CDR3 reads CASSRTSSGELFF. DNA of the CDR3: TGTGCCAGCAGTCGCACTTCGAGCGGGGAGCTGTTTTTT.

The V gene is TRBV9, the J gene TRBJ2-7, with TRBD1 as a possible D gene (6 bases). Deletions cut 4 bases from V and 3 bases from J, with 17 bases between. The CDR3 is 15 amino acids. The germline V gene encodes CDR1 SGDLS and CDR2 YYNGEE. The CDR3 protein is CASSPGDVPYYEQYF. CDR3 nucleotide sequence: TGTGCCAGCAGCCCAGGGGACGTACCTTACTACGAGCAGTACTTC.

V usage is TRBV4-3 and J usage is TRBJ1-1; D not certain. Germline V gives CDR1 LGHNA, CDR2 YSLEER. The CDR3 extends over 14 amino acids. V was clipped by 3 bases and J by 8 bases, with 16 bases between them. CDR3 loop: CASSQDVYNNEAFF. The CDR3 nucleotides read TGCGCCAGCAGCCAGGACGTATATAATAACGAAGCTTTCTTT.

The chain joins TRBV11-3 to TRBJ2-3; possibly TRBD2 for D (6 bases). Trimming stripped 4 bases from V and 0 bases from J, with 14 bases between. Germline V CDR1 and CDR2: SGHNT, YENEEA. The CDR3 spans 16 residues. CDR3 in amino acids: CASSSFAGTSTDTQYF. The DNA of the CDR3 is TGTGCCAGCAGCTCGTTTGCGGGAACGAGCACAGATACGCAGTATTTT.

The sample holds one count of this clone. This sequence joins TRBV5-6 and TRBJ2-2; 12 bases align to TRBD2. The CDR3 loop spans 19 amino acids. With 2 bases clipped from V and 0 bases from J, the junction kept 8 bases outside the gene matches. Germline V gene sequence: CDR1 SGHDT, CDR2 YYEEEE. CDR3 residues: CASSFELAGGPANTGELFF. The CDR3 nucleotides are TGTGCCAGCAGCTTCGAGCTAGCGGGAGGGCCAGCGAACACCGGGGAGCTGTTTTTT.

This clone occurred once. The CDR3 region is CASHRDSPYNEQFF. The DNA for the CDR3 is TGCGCCAGCCATCGGGACAGCCCGTACAATGAGCAGTTCTTC. This chain links TRBV5-1 with TRBJ2-1; TRBD1 aligns across 7 bases. There are 14 residues in the CDR3. V was clipped by 7 bases and J by 4 bases; unmatched bases: 8. Germline lookup yields CDR1 SGHRS and CDR2 YFSETQ.

This chain links TRBV30 with TRBJ2-5, with D uncertain. The V gene's germline CDR1 is GTSNPN and CDR2 SVGIG (reference sequence). V lost 5 bases and J 5 bases, leaving 15 bases between the germline ends. This CDR3 spans 13 amino acids. The CDR3, as DNA: TGTGCCTGGTACTCAGGAGCTCACGAGACCCAGTACTTC. It translates to CAWYSGAHETQYF.